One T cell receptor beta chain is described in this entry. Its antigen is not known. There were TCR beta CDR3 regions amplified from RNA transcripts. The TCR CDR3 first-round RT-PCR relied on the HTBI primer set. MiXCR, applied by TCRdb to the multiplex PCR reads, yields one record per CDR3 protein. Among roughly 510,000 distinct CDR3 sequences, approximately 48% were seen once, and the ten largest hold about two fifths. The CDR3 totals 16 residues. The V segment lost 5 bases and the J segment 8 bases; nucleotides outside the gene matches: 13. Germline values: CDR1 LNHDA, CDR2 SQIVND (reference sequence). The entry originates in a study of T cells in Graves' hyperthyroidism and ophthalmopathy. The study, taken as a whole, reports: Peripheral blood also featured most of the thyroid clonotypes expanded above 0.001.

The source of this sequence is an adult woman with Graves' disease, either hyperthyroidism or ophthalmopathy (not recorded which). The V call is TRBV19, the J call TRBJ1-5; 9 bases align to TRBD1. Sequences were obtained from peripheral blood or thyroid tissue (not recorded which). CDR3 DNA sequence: TGTGCCAGTAGTCGAGTGGCCACAGGGGGCATGGAGCCCCAGCATTTT. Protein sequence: CASSRVATGGMEPQHF.